This T cell receptor (beta chain) comes out of a study of cytotoxic CD8 clonotypes in ibrutinib-treated CLL. Turning to the study itself: Partial responses totalled about 24 and complete responses 2; after median roughly 71 months, about 14 remained remitted and approximately 12 progressed.

With respect to this clone: The antigen is unknown.

The repertoire was sequenced with immunoSEQ multiplex PCR; TCRdb's copy has only in-frame clones and lacks some. The sample contains 110,000 to 150,000 clones, about 80% of which appear only once. Whole-study results and caveats: Circulating CD8+ T-cell counts were tracked by baseline clonality, which exceeded that of age-matched healthy donors.

The CDR3 contains 17 residues. CDR1 and CDR2 from the germline V gene are SGHNT and YYREEE (reference sequence). Trimming at V came to 4 bases and at J to 0 bases, leaving 6 bases not matched to a gene. The gene calls are TRBV5-4 and TRBJ2-2, with 10 nucleotides matching TRBD1. Material: PBMCs, obtained after 24 months of ibrutinib treatment. The TCR comes from a human donor with chronic lymphocytic leukemia. CDR3 residues: CASSPPGQGTNTGELFF. The CDR3 DNA is TGTGCCAGCAGCCCCCCGGGACAGGGGACGAACACCGGGGAGCTGTTTTTT. Full variable domain (rest looked up from reference TRBV5-4 and TRBJ2-2): ETGVTQSPTHLIKTRGQQVTLRCSSQSGHNTVSWYQQALGQGPQFIFQYYREEENGRGNFPPRFSGLQFPNYSSELNVNALELDDSALYLCASSPPGQGTNTGELFFGEGSRLTVL.